Presented here are 8 T cell receptor beta chains from one specimen sequenced in a study of cytomegalovirus exposure and HLA in healthy donors. In the PCR, 60 Vbeta and 13 Jbeta primers were used. Clones were sequenced by immunoSEQ multiplex PCR, and TCRdb holds only the in-frame ones, with some missing. The repertoire includes under 200,000 clones, more than 60% of them detected once, and about 3.1% sits in the top ten. The specimen sequenced was PBMCs. The source of these receptors is a woman in her fifties or sixties in good health and CMV-seropositive.

This clone has a single count. At one end, the junction sequence differs from germline, possibly due to a read error. As DNA, the CDR3 is TGTGCCACCAGCAGAGATTTTGATTGGGACAGGGGCTACAAGCAGTACTTC. Protein product: CATSRDFDWDRGYKQYF. V is TRBV15 and J is TRBJ2-7, with 10 nucleotides matching TRBD1. From germline, CDR1 is LNHNV and CDR2 YYDKDF (reference sequence). This CDR3 is built from 17 residues.

The chain uses TRBV14 and TRBJ2-7, with a tentative D call TRBD1 (7 bases). V shed 0 bases and J shed 3 bases, with 18 bases lying between them. Germline values: CDR1 SGHDN, CDR2 FVKESK. The CDR3 length is 17 residues. CDR3: CASSQDIRRDRGYEQYF. CDR3 sequence (DNA): TGTGCCAGCAGCCAAGATATTCGGCGGGACAGAGGCTACGAGCAGTACTTC.

V usage is TRBV28 and J usage is TRBJ2-2; D is perhaps TRBD2 (5 bases). Germline CDR1 is MDHEN and CDR2 is SYDVKM. This CDR3 is built from 14 residues. V lost 6 bases and J 4 bases, leaving 12 bases between the germline ends. CDR3 DNA: TGTGCCAGCAGCAGACTACTCGGCACCGGGGAGCTGTTTTTT. It encodes CASSRLLGTGELFF. Looking up the rest from reference TRBV28 and TRBJ2-2 gives the full variable domain: DVKVTQSSRYLVKRTGEKVFLECVQDMDHENMFWYRQDPGLGLRLIYFSYDVKMKEKGDIPEGYSVSREKKERFSLILESASTNQTSMYLCASSRLLGTGELFFGEGSRLTVL.

This clone has just a few counts. V is TRBV27 and J is TRBJ2-5, with a tentative D call TRBD2 (7 bases). The CDR3 is 16 amino acids. CDR1 and CDR2 (germline): MNHEY, SMNVEV (reference sequence). V lost 7 bases and J 7 bases, leaving 25 bases between the germline ends. The CDR3 nucleotides are TGTGCCAGCACCCCGGTCGGGGGGCTGGGGCGGGGGACCCAGTACTTC. Translated: CASTPVGGLGRGTQYF.

The chain employs TRBV5-6 and TRBJ2-5; 7 bases fit TRBD1. J lost 1 base, V lost 3 bases, and 6 bases had no gene match. CDR1 and CDR2 (germline): SGHDT, YYEEEE. The CDR3 has 15 residues. CDR3 in DNA: TGTGCCAGCAGCTGGGGACAGACCCTCCAAGAGACCCAGTACTTC. Amino acid sequence: CASSWGQTLQETQYF.

V usage is TRBV9 and J usage is TRBJ1-3; D is possibly TRBD1 (5 bases). The CDR3 totals 17 residues. CDR1 SGDLS and CDR2 YYNGEE come from the germline V gene. Trimming removed 0 bases at V and 0 bases at J, with 13 bases between. The CDR3 DNA follows: TGTGCCAGCAGCGTAGCTCCCTCGGGGGGCTCTGGAAACACCATATATTTT. Translating it yields CASSVAPSGGSGNTIYF. Complete variable domain (other parts from reference TRBV9 and TRBJ1-3): DSGVTQTPKHLITATGQRVTLRCSPRSGDLSVYWYQQSLDQGLQFLIQYYNGEERAKGNILERFSAQQFPDLHSELNLSSLELGDSALYFCASSVAPSGGSGNTIYFGEGSWLTVV.

This clone was counted only a few times. The V gene is TRBV19, the J gene TRBJ1-6, with 9 bases lining up with TRBD1. The trim removed 0 bases at V and 7 bases at J, leaving 4 bases unmatched. The CDR3 is 16 residues long. In germline, CDR1 is LNHDA, CDR2 SQIVND (reference sequence). Written as DNA, the CDR3 is TGTGCCAGTAGTATAGATGGGACAGGGAACAATTCACCCCTCCACTTT. Its translation is CASSIDGTGNNSPLHF. The complete variable domain, with remaining parts taken from reference TRBV19 and TRBJ1-6, reads DGGITQSPKYLFRKEGQNVTLSCEQNLNHDAMYWYRQDPGQGLRLIYYSQIVNDFQKGDIAEGYSVSREKKESFPLTVTSAQKNPTAFYLCASSIDGTGNNSPLHFGNGTRLTVT.

This rearrangement joins TRBV15 to TRBJ1-6, with D perhaps matching TRBD1 (5 bases). The CDR3 totals 15 residues. V lost 5 bases, J lost 7 bases, and 15 bases lay in between. The germline V gene encodes CDR1 LNHNV and CDR2 YYDKDF (reference sequence). The CDR3 sequence is CATSRVGGQNSPLHF. The CDR3 coding sequence is TGTGCCACCAGCCGGGTGGGGGGTCAAAATTCACCCCTCCACTTT.